The rows below give T cell receptor beta chains drawn from one sample of a study of blood T cell repertoires in COVID-19. The repertoire was sequenced with immunoSEQ multiplex PCR; TCRdb's copy has only in-frame clones and lacks some. The sample lists under 90,000 clones; about 83% were seen once. Specimen: peripheral blood. These receptors all stem from a man in his 60s with acute or convalescent COVID-19. Each CDR3 is given with its conserved first and last residue. Each record gives: clone size, D gene, J gene, V gene, CDR3 DNA, CDR3 protein. The D gene is left open where the match is weak. The size field is filled for only some rows; it gives once, few, many or a size class.

>-|-|TRBJ1-4|TRBV23-1
TGCGCCAGCAGCCCTAGAGGAAAACTGTTTTTT
CASSPRGKLFF
>-|-|TRBJ1-2|TRBV28
TGTGCCAGCAGCCTATACTACTATGGCTACACCTTC
CASSLYYYGYTF
>-|-|TRBJ1-2|TRBV5-1
TGCGCCAGCAAGGACACTTATGGCTACACCTTC
CASKDTYGYTF
>-|TRBD1|TRBJ1-4|TRBV20-1
TGCAGTGCTAGTGGCCAGGGGGGATCTAATGAAAAACTGTTTTTT
CSASGQGGSNEKLFF
>-|-|TRBJ1-3|TRBV14
TGTGCCAGCAATTGGACCTTAGGGGCCAAGGCCGGAAACACCATATATTTT
CASNWTLGAKAGNTIYF
>-|-|TRBJ1-5|TRBV5-1
TGCGCCAGCAGCTTGGGGCCCGACGGGGATCAGCCCCAGCATTTT
CASSLGPDGDQPQHF
>-|-|TRBJ1-5|TRBV19
TGTGCCAGTAGTATGATAGCGGGAAGCAATCAGCCCCAGCATTTT
CASSMIAGSNQPQHF
>-|TRBD2|TRBJ2-3|TRBV6-5
TGTGCCAGCATCATGGGGGGGGACACAGATACGCAGTATTTT
CASIMGGDTDTQYF
>-|-|TRBJ1-2|TRBV12-2
TGTGCAAGTCGCCCTAGACAGGGGGCGCGGAACTATGGCTACACCTTC
CASRPRQGARNYGYTF
>-|-|TRBJ2-5|TRBV5-6
TGTGCCAGCAGCTTTCGAGACACAGAGACCCAGTACTTC
CASSFRDTETQYF
>-|-|TRBJ2-1|TRBV13
TGTGCCAGCACCTACGGGGACTACAATGAGCAGTTCTTC
CASTYGDYNEQFF
>-|-|TRBJ2-7|TRBV5-8
TGTGCCAGCAGCTGGAGTGCGGGATATCCTTACGAGCAGTACTTC
CASSWSAGYPYEQYF
>-|-|TRBJ1-1|TRBV5-4
TGTGCCAGCAGCTCCTATTTGAACACTGAAGCTTTCTTT
CASSSYLNTEAFF
>-|TRBD1|TRBJ1-5|TRBV7-2
TGTGCCAGCAGCTTAGGGGACAGGGGTAGGGGTCAGCCCCAGCATTTT
CASSLGDRGRGQPQHF
>-|TRBD1|TRBJ1-1|TRBV27
TGTGCCAGCAGTCTCACACAGGGGAGATGGACTGAAGCTTTCTTT
CASSLTQGRWTEAFF
>-|-|TRBJ2-3|TRBV30
TGTGCCTACCTTGGGAAACGGGGGGCGGGCACAGATACGCAGTATTTT
CAYLGKRGAGTDTQYF
>few|TRBD2|TRBJ2-1|TRBV6-2/TRBV6-3
TGTGCCAGCAGTTATACGACTAGCGGGGGGGCCTGGAATGAGCAGTTCTTC
CASSYTTSGGAWNEQFF
>few|TRBD1|TRBJ1-5|TRBV24-1
TGTGCCACCAGTGATGCTGGACAGGGAGGTCAGCCCCAGCATTTT
CATSDAGQGGQPQHF
>-|-|TRBJ1-5|TRBV9
TGTGCCAGCAGCGTAGGACAGGGCAATCAGCCCCAGCATTTT
CASSVGQGNQPQHF
>-|-|TRBJ1-5|TRBV7-2
TGTGCCAGCAGCTTAAGTACAGGGAATCAGCCCCAGCATTTT
CASSLSTGNQPQHF
>-|-|TRBJ1-6|TRBV25-1
TGTGCCAGCAGTTCCTTCCAGGATTCACCCCTCCACTTT
CASSSFQDSPLHF
>-|TRBD2|TRBJ2-3|TRBV11-1
TGTGCCAGCAGCCGGACTAGCGGGGTGACAGATACGCAGTATTTT
CASSRTSGVTDTQYF
>once|-|TRBJ2-7|TRBV5-6
TGTGCCAGCTCCCATGGGGGCAGGGGCCACTTTTCCTACGAGCAGTACTTC
CASSHGGRGHFSYEQYF
>-|TRBD2|TRBJ2-3|TRBV30
TGTGCCTGGAGTATCGGGGGGGGAACAGATACGCAGTATTTT
CAWSIGGGTDTQYF
>-|-|TRBJ1-5|TRBV7-6
TGTGCCAGCAGCTTTCCCCCCAGGGGCAATAGCAATCAGCCCCAGCATTTT
CASSFPPRGNSNQPQHF
>-|TRBD1|TRBJ1-1|TRBV6-2/TRBV6-3
TGTGCCAGCAGTTACTTAACCGGACAGGGTGCGACTGAAGCTTTCTTT
CASSYLTGQGATEAFF
>-|-|TRBJ2-2|TRBV9
TGTGCCAGCAGCGTAGACGGGACTCCACATAACACCGGGGAGCTGTTTTTT
CASSVDGTPHNTGELFF
>-|TRBD1|TRBJ2-5|TRBV2
TGTGCCAGCATGAGGGACAGGGGGGAGACCCAGTACTTC
CASMRDRGETQYF
>-|-|TRBJ1-1|TRBV7-2
TGTGCCAGCAGCCCACAGGGACGGTCTGAAGCTTTCTTT
CASSPQGRSEAFF
>-|TRBD1|TRBJ1-5|TRBV6-4
TGTGCCAGTTATAGGAGACAGGGCAGTCGGAGTGGCAATCAGCCCCAGCATTTT
CASYRRQGSRSGNQPQHF
>-|-|TRBJ2-7|TRBV9
TGTGCCAGCAGCGTTTCGTTCGACGAGCAGTACTTC
CASSVSFDEQYF
>-|-|TRBJ2-3|TRBV5-1
TGCGCCAGCAGCTTGGTGACAGCAGATACGCAGTATTTT
CASSLVTADTQYF
>-|-|TRBJ2-1|TRBV2
TGTGCCAGCCGCGGGGGCCCCTACAATGAGCAGTTCTTC
CASRGGPYNEQFF
>once|TRBD2|TRBJ2-1|TRBV6-2/TRBV6-3
TGTGCCAGCAGTCCAATACTACGTACCGAAGCGGGGCCGCATCACAATGAGCAGTTCTTC
CASSPILRTEAGPHHNEQFF
>once|TRBD2|TRBJ2-3|TRBV4-2
TGTGCCAGCAGCCCCAAACTAGCGGGGTTGACAGATACGCAGTATTTT
CASSPKLAGLTDTQYF
>-|TRBD1|TRBJ2-2|TRBV19
TGTGCCAGTAGTAGTCAGGGGGCGCCGAACACCGGGGAGCTGTTTTTT
CASSSQGAPNTGELFF
>-|-|TRBJ1-3|TRBV11-2
TGTGCCAGCAGCTTAACACGCAACTCTGGAAACACCATATATTTT
CASSLTRNSGNTIYF
>-|TRBD1|TRBJ2-2|TRBV2
TGTGCCAGCAGTCGATCACCGGGACAGGTCGGCACCGGGGAGCTGTTTTTT
CASSRSPGQVGTGELFF
>few|-|TRBJ2-7|TRBV11-2
TGTGCCAGCAGCTCACTCCCCAGGGTTTACGAGCAGTACTTC
CASSSLPRVYEQYF
>-|-|TRBJ2-2|TRBV11-3
TGTGCCAGCAGCTTAGAGTCGGGGTCGGGAAACACCGGGGAGCTGTTTTTT
CASSLESGSGNTGELFF
>-|-|TRBJ2-1|TRBV4-2
TGTGCCAGCAGCCAAGATTACCAGCCCAGGATCAATGAGCAGTTCTTC
CASSQDYQPRINEQFF
>few|TRBD2|TRBJ2-7|TRBV7-2
TGTGCCAGCAGCACCGCTAGCGGGGGGGCCTTGAACGAGCAGTACTTC
CASSTASGGALNEQYF
>-|-|TRBJ1-5|TRBV6-2/TRBV6-3
TGTGCCAGCAGCCTCGGACACCCTGGAGGGTATAGCAATCAGCCCCAGCATTTT
CASSLGHPGGYSNQPQHF
>-|-|TRBJ1-1|TRBV9
TGTGCCAGCAGCGCCTCAAACAGGGCTGAAGCTTTCTTT
CASSASNRAEAFF
>-|TRBD1|TRBJ2-3|TRBV19
TGTGCCAGTAGTCTAACCGGGACAGTGTACACAGATACGCAGTATTTT
CASSLTGTVYTDTQYF
>-|TRBD2|TRBJ2-1|TRBV7-2
TGTGCCAGCCAACCTAGCGGGGCGTTAAATGAGCAGTTCTTC
CASQPSGALNEQFF
>-|-|TRBJ1-2|TRBV12-3/TRBV12-4
TGTGCCAGCAGTTTTGCAGACTATGGCTACACCTTC
CASSFADYGYTF
>-|TRBD1|TRBJ1-5|TRBV4-1
TGCGCCAGCAGCCGTTGGGACAGGGTCGGGGAGCCCCAGCATTTT
CASSRWDRVGEPQHF
>-|-|TRBJ1-1|TRBV10-1
TGCGCCAGCAGTGAGCAGGGTCGGAACACTGAAGCTTTCTTT
CASSEQGRNTEAFF
>-|-|TRBJ2-7|TRBV6-6
TGTGCCAGCAGTCATCCTAACTACTACGAGCAGTACTTC
CASSHPNYYEQYF
>-|-|TRBJ1-2|TRBV11-2
TGTGCCAGCAGTCCTCCGGGACAAACCCTAGGCTACACCTTC
CASSPPGQTLGYTF
>-|-|TRBJ1-1|TRBV3-1/TRBV3-2
TGTGCCAGCAGCCGAACCAGGGGTTGGAGCACTGAAGCTTTCTTT
CASSRTRGWSTEAFF
>-|-|TRBJ1-4|TRBV19
TGTGCCAGTAGTATTTGGGGTAGAGGGGGAAAACTGTTTTTT
CASSIWGRGGKLFF
>-|TRBD2|TRBJ2-5|TRBV7-3
TGTGCCAGCAGCTTAAATGCGGGGGGCAGGGAGACCCAGTACTTC
CASSLNAGGRETQYF
>few|TRBD1|TRBJ2-7|TRBV7-3
TGTGCCAGCAGCCCCGGGACAGGGGACTACGAGCAGTACTTC
CASSPGTGDYEQYF